This record concerns one TCR beta chain sequence. Antigen: not known. With 5 bases clipped from V and 5 bases from J, the junction kept 12 bases outside the gene matches. CDR3 length equals 16 residues. Germline loops: CDR1 MNHNY, CDR2 SVGAGI (reference sequence). TCRdb's table, derived via immunoSEQ multiplex PCR, lists solely in-frame clones and lacks some. The table records around 1.9 million clones, just over 90% of them present only once. These data belong to a study of shared clonotypes between healthy human individuals. Study-level findings and limits: Clonotypes that were shared across a handful of donors made up roughly 5.2% of naive CD4 clonotypes.

CD8 cells classed as naive were CD45RO-negative and positively selected for CCR7, excluding terminally differentiated effector memory CD45RA+ cells. Donation came from healthy HIV-negative adults that had no recent acute infections or vaccinations. The chain has TRBV6-6 and TRBJ2-5; TRBD2 matches 9 bases. This clonotype was obtained from a man aged 18 to 35 in good health. Some clones in this sample may be carry-over from other donors' samples. The sample consisted of naive CD8+ T cells from PBMCs. CDR3 sequence (DNA): TGTGCCAGCAGTCCCCTGAGGCGGGAGGGCCGGGAGACCCAGTACTTC. It encodes CASSPLRREGRETQYF.